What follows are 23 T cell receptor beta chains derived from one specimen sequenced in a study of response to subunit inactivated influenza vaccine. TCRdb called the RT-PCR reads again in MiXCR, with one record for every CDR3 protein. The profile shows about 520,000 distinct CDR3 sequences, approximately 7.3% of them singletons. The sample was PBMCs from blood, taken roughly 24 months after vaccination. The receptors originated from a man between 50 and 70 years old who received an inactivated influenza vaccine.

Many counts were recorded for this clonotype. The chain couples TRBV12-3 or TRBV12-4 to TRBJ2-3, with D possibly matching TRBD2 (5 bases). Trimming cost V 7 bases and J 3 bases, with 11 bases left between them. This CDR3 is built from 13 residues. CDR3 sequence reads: CASTLRETDTQYF. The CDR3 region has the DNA TGTGCCAGCACCTTAAGGGAGACAGATACGCAGTATTTT.

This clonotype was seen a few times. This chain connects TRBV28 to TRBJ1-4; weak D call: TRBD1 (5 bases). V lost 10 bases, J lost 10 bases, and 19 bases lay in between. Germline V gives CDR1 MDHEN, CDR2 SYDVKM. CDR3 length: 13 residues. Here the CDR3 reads CATRTGELGKLFF. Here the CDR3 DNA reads TGTGCCACTCGAACAGGAGAACTCGGAAAACTGTTTTTT. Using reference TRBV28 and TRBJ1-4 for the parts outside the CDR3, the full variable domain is DVKVTQSSRYLVKRTGEKVFLECVQDMDHENMFWYRQDPGLGLRLIYFSYDVKMKEKGDIPEGYSVSREKKERFSLILESASTNQTSMYLCATRTGELGKLFFGSGTQLSVL.

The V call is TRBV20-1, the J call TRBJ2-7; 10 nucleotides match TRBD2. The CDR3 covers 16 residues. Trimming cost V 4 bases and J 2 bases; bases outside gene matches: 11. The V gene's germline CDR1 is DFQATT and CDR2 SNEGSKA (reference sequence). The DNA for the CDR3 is TGCAGTGCTAAAGACCCTATAGCGGGGGGCCCCTACGAGCAGTACTTC. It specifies CSAKDPIAGGPYEQYF.

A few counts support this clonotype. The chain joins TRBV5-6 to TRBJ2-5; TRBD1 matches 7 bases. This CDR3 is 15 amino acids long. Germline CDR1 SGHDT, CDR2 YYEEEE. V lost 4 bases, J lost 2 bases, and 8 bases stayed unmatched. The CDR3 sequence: CASSDDRVGQETQYF. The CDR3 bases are TGTGCCAGCAGCGATGACAGGGTCGGACAAGAGACCCAGTACTTC.

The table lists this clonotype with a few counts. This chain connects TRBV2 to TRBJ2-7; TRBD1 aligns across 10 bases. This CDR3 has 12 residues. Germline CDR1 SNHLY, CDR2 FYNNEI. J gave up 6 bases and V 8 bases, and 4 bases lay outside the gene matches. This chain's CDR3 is CASGDRGTEQYF. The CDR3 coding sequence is TGTGCCAGCGGGGACAGGGGTACCGAGCAGTACTTC.

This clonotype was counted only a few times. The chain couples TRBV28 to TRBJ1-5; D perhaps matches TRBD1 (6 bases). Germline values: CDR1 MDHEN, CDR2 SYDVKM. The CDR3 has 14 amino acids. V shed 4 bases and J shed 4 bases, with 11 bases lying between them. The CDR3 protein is CASSSGTPNQPQHF. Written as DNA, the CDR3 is TGTGCCAGCAGTTCCGGGACACCTAATCAGCCCCAGCATTTT.

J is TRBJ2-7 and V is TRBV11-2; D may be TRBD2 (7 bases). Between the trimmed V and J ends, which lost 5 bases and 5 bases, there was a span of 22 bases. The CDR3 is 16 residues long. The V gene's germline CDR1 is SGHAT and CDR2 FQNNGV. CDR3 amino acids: CASSQLAGALLNEQYF. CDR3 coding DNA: TGTGCCAGCAGCCAACTTGCGGGGGCCCTCCTCAACGAGCAGTACTTC. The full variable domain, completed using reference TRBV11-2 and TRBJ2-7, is EAGVAQSPRYKIIEKRQSVAFWCNPISGHATLYWYQQILGQGPKLLIQFQNNGVVDDSQLPKDRFSAERLKGVDSTLKIQPAKLEDSAVYLCASSQLAGALLNEQYFGPGTRLTVT.

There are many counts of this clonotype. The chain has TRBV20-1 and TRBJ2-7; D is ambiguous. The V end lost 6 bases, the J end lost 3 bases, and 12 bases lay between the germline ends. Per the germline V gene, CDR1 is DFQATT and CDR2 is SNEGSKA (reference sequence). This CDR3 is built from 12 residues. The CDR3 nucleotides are TGCAGTGCCTCTCCCGACCGCTACGAGCAGTACTTC. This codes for CSASPDRYEQYF.

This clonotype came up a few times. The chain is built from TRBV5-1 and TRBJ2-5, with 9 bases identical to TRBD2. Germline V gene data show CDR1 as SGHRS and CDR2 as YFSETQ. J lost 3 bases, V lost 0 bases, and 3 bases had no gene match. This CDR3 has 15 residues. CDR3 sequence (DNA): TGCGCCAGCAGCTTGGCTAGCGGGGTTAAAGAGACCCAGTACTTC. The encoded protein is CASSLASGVKETQYF.

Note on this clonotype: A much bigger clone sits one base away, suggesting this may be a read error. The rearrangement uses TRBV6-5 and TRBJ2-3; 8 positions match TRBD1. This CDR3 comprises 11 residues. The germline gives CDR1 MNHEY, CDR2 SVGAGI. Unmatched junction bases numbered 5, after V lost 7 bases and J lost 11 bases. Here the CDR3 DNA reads TGTGCCAGCACTTCCGGGACAGGGCAGTATTTT. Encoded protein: CASTSGTGQYF.

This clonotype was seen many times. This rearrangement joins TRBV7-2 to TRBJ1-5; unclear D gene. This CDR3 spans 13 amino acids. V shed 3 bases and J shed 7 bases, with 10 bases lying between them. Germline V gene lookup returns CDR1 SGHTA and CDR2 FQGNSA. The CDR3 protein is CASSLEISQPQHF. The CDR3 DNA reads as TGTGCCAGCAGCTTGGAAATTTCCCAGCCCCAGCATTTT.

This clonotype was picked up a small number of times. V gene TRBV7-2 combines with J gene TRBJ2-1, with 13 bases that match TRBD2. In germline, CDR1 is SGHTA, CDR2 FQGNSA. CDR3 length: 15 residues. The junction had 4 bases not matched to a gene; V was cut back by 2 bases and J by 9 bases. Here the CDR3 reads CASSLRLAGGGEQFF. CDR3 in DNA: TGTGCCAGCAGCTTAAGACTAGCGGGAGGTGGTGAGCAGTTCTTC.

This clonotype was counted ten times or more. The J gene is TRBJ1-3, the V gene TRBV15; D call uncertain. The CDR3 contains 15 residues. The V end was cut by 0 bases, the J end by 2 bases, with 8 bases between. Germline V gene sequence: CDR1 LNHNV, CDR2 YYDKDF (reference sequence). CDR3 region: CATSREAGPGNTIYF. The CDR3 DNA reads TGTGCCACCAGCAGAGAGGCCGGGCCTGGAAACACCATATATTTT.

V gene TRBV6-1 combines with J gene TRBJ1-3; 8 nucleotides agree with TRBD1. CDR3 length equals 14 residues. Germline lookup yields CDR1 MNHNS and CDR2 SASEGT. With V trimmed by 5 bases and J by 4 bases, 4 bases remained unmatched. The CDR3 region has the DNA TGTGCCAGCAGTCGGACAGGGCCCGGAAACACCATATATTTT. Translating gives CASSRTGPGNTIYF.

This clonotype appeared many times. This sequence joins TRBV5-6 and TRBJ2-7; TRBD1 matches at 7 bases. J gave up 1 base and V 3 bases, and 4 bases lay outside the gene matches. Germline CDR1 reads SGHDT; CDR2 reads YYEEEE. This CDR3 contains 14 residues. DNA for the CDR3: TGTGCCAGCAGCTCCGGGACAGTATCCTACGAGCAGTACTTC. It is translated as CASSSGTVSYEQYF.

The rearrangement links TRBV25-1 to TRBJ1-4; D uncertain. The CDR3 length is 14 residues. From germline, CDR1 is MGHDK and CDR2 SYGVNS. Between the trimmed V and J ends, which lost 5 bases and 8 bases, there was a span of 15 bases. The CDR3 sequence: CASSTRRGREKLFF. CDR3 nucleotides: TGTGCCAGCAGTACAAGGAGAGGTAGAGAAAAACTGTTTTTT.

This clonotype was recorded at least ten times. The CDR3 loop reads CASSFRNEQFF. Written as DNA, the CDR3 is TGTGCCAGCAGTTTCAGAAATGAGCAGTTCTTC. The chain joins TRBV12-3 or TRBV12-4 to TRBJ2-1, with D hard to call. The CDR3 totals 11 residues. With 3 bases removed from V and 7 bases from J, the gap between germline ends came to 4 bases.

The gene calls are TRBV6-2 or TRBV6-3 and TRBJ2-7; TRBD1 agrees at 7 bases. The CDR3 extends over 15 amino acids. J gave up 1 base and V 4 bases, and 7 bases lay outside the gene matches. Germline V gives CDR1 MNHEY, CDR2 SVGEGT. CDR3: CASSFPGQRSYEQYF. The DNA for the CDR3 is TGTGCCAGCAGTTTCCCGGGACAGCGGTCCTACGAGCAGTACTTC.

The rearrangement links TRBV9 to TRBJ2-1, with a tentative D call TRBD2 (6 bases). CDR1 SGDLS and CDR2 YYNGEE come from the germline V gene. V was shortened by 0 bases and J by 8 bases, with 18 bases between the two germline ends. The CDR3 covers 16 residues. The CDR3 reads CASSVAPRPRGDEQFF. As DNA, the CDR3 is TGTGCCAGCAGCGTAGCCCCCAGGCCCCGCGGGGATGAGCAGTTCTTC.

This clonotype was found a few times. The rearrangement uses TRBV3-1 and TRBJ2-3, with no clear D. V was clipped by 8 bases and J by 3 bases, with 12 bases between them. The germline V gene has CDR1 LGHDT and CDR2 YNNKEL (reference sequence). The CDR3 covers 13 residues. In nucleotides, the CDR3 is TGTGCCAGCTCCGAGACTTGGACAGATACGCAGTATTTT. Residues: CASSETWTDTQYF.

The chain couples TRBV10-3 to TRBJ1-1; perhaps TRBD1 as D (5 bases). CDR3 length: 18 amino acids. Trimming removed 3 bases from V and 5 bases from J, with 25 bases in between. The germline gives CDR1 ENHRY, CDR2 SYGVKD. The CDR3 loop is CAISDPDKGHPGWTEAFF. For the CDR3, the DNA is TGTGCCATCAGTGACCCCGACAAAGGACACCCTGGATGGACTGAAGCTTTCTTT.

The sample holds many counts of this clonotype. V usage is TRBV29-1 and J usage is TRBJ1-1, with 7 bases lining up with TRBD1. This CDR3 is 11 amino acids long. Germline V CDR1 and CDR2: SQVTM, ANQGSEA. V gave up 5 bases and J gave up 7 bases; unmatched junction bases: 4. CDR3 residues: CSVTGTVEAFF. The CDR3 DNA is TGCAGCGTTACTGGGACAGTTGAAGCTTTCTTT.

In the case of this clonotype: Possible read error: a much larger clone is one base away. The CDR3 region is CAGSKDRATDTQYF. The CDR3 DNA reads TGTGCCGGCAGTAAGGACAGGGCCACAGATACGCAGTATTTT. The V gene is TRBV2, the J gene TRBJ2-3; 8 nucleotides line up with TRBD1. There are 14 residues in the CDR3. The germline V gene encodes CDR1 SNHLY and CDR2 FYNNEI.